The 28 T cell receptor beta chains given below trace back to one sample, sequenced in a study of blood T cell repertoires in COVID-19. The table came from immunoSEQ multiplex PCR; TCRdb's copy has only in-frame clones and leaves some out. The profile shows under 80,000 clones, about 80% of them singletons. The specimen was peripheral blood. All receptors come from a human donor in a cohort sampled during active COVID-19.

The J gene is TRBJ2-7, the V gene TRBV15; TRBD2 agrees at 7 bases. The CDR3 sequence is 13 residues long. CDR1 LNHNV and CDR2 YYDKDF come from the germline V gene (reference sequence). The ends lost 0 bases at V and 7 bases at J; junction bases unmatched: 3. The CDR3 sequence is CATSRDLGGEQYV. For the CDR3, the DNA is TGTGCCACCAGCAGAGATCTGGGAGGGGAGCAGTACGTC.

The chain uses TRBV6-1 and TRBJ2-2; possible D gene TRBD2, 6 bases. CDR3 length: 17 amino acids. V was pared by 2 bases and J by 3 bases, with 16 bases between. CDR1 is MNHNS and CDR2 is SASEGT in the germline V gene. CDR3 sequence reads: CASSELSASVDTGELFF. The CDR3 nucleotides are TGTGCCAGCAGTGAATTGTCGGCTAGCGTGGACACCGGGGAGCTGTTTTTT.

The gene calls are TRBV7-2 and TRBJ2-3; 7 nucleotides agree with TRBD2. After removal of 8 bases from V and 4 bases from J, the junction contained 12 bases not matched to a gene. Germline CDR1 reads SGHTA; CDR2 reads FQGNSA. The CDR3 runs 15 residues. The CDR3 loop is CASGPRGSVSDTQYF. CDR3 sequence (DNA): TGTGCCAGCGGGCCTCGCGGGAGCGTGTCAGATACGCAGTATTTT.

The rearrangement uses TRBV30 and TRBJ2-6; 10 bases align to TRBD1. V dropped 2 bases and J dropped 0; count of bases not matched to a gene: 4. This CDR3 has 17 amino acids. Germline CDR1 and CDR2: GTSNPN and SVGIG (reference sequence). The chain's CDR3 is CAWSSGQGSSGANVLTF. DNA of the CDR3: TGTGCCTGGAGTTCGGGACAGGGGAGCTCTGGGGCCAACGTCCTGACTTTC.

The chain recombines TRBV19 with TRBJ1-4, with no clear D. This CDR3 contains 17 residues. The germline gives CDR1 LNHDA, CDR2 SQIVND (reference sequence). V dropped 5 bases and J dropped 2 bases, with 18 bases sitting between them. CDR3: CASSARAPGSTNEKLFF. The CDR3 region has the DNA TGTGCCAGTAGTGCCCGGGCCCCGGGGAGCACTAATGAAAAACTGTTTTTT.

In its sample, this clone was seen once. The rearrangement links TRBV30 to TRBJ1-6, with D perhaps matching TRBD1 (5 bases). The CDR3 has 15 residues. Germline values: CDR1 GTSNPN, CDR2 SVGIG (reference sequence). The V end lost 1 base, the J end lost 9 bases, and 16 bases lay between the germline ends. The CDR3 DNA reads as TGTGCCTGGAGTGGATCCGTAGGGGTCGGTTCACCCCTCCACTTT. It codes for CAWSGSVGVGSPLHF.

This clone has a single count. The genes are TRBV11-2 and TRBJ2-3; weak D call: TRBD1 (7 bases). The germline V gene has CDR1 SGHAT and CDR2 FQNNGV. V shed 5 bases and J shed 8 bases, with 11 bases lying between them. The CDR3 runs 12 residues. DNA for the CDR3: TGTGCCAGCAGCGTCCAGGGGGGTACGCAGTATTTT. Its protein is CASSVQGGTQYF.

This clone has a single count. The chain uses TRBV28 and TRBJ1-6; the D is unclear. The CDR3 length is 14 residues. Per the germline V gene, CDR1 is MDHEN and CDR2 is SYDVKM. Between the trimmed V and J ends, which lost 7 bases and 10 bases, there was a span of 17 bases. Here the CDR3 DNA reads TGTGCCAGCAACATAAGAGGGTGGGAGTCACCCCTCCACTTT. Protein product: CASNIRGWESPLHF.

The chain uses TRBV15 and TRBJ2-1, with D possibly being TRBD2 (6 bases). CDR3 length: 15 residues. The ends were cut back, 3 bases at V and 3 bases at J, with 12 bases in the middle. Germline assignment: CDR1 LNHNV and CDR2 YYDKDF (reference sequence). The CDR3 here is CATSREGGVYNEQFF. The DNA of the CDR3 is TGTGCCACCAGCAGGGAGGGCGGGGTCTACAATGAGCAGTTCTTC.

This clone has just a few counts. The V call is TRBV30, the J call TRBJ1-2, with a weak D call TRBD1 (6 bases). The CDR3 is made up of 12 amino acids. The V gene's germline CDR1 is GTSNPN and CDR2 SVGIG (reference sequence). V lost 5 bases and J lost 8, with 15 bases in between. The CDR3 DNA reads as TGTGCCTGGGAGACAGGAGCCTGGGGCTACACCTTC. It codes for CAWETGAWGYTF.

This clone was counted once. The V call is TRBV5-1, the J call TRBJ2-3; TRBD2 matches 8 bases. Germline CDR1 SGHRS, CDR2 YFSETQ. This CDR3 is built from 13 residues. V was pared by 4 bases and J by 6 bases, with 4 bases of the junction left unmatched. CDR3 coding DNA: TGCGCCAGCAGCATTAGCGGGGTTGATACGCAGTATTTT. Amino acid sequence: CASSISGVDTQYF.

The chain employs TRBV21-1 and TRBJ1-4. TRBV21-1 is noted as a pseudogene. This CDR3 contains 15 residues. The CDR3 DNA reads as TGTGCCAGCAGCAAAGAGGGGGGGACGGTTGAAAAACTGTTTTTT. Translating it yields CASSKEGGTVEKLFF.

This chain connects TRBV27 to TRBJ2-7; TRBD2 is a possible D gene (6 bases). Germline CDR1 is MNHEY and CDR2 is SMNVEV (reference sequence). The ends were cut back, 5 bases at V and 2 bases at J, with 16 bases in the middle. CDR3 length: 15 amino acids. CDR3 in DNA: TGTGCCAGCAGTCGTACCGGGACTGGCCCCTACGAGCAGTACGTC. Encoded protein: CASSRTGTGPYEQYV.

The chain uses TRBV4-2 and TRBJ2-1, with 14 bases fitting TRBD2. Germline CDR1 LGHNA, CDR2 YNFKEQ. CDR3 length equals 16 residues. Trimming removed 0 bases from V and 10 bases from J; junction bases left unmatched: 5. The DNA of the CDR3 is TGTGCCAGCAGCCAAGATGGGACTAGCGGGGGTCCGGAGCAGTTCTTC. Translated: CASSQDGTSGGPEQFF.

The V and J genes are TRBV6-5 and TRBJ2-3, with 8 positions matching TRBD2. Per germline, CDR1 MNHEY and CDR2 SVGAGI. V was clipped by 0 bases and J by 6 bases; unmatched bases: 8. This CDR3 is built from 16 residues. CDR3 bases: TGTGCCAGCAGTTACTCGTCTAGCGGGCCTCGGGATACGCAGTATTTT. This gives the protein CASSYSSSGPRDTQYF.

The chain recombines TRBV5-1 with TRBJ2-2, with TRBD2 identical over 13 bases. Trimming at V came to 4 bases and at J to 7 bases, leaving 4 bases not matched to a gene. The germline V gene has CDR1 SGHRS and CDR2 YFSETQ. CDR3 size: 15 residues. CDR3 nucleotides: TGCGCCAGCAGCATCGGACTAGCGGGAGTCGGGGAGCTGTTTTTT. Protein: CASSIGLAGVGELFF. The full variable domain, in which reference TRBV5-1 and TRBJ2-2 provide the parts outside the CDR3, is KAGVTQTPRYLIKTRGQQVTLSCSPISGHRSVSWYQQTPGQGLQFLFEYFSETQRNKGNFPGRFSGRQFSNSRSEMNVSTLELGDSALYLCASSIGLAGVGELFFGEGSRLTVL.

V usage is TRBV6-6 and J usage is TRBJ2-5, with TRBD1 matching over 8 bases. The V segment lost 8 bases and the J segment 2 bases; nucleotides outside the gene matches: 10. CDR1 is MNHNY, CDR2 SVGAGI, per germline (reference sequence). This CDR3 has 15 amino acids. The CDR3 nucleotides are TGTGCCAGCGATTCATCGGACAGGGCACAAGAGACCCAGTACTTC. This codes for CASDSSDRAQETQYF.

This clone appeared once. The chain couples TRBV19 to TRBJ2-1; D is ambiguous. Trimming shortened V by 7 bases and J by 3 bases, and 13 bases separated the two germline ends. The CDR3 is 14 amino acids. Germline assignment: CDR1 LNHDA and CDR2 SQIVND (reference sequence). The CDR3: CASTPTRDYNEQFF. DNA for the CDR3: TGTGCCAGTACCCCAACGCGCGACTACAATGAGCAGTTCTTC.

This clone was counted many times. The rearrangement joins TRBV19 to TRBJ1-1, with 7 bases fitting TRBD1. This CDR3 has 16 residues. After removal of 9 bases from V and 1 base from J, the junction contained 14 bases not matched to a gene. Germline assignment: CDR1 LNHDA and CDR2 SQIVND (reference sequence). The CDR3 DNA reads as TGTGCCAGCCGTCCGACAGGGTTATTCTCGAACACTGAAGCTTTCTTT. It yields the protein CASRPTGLFSNTEAFF.

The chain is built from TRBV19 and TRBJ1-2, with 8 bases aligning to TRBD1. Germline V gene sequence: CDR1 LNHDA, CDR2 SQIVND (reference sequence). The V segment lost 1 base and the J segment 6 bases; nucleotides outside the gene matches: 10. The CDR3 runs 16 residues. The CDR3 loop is CASSIGRQGIVHGYTF. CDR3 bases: TGTGCCAGTAGTATAGGGAGACAGGGGATTGTACATGGCTACACCTTC.

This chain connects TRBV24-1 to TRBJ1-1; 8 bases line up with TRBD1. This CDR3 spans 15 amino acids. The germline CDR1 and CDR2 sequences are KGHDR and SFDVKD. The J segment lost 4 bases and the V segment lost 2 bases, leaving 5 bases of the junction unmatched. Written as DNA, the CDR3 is TGTGCCACCAGTGATTCCCAGGGGGCCGGCACTGAAGCTTTCTTT. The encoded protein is CATSDSQGAGTEAFF.

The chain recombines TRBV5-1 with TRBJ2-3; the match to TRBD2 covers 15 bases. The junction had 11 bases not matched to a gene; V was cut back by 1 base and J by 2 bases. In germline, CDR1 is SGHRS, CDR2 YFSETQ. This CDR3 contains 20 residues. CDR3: CASSLLGRWTSGGATDTQYF. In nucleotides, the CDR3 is TGCGCCAGCAGCTTGTTGGGACGGTGGACTAGCGGGGGGGCCACAGATACGCAGTATTTT.

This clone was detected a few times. CDR3 sequence reads: CASSLGTSGEQYV. The CDR3 DNA reads as TGTGCCAGCAGCCTGGGGACTAGCGGTGAGCAGTACGTC. This chain joins TRBV7-9 and TRBJ2-7, with TRBD2 matching over 11 bases. J lost 7 bases, V lost 5 bases, and 4 bases had no gene match. The CDR3 has 13 amino acids. Germline V CDR1 and CDR2: SEHNR, FQNEAQ (reference sequence).

The CDR3 protein is CASSLAGVSYEQYV. The CDR3 nucleotides are TGTGCCAGCAGCTTAGCGGGAGTCTCCTACGAGCAGTACGTC. The rearrangement uses TRBV11-3 and TRBJ2-7; D might be TRBD2 (6 bases). CDR1 is SGHNT, CDR2 YENEEA, per germline. The CDR3 is 14 residues long. V was pared by 1 base and J by 0 bases, with 7 bases between.

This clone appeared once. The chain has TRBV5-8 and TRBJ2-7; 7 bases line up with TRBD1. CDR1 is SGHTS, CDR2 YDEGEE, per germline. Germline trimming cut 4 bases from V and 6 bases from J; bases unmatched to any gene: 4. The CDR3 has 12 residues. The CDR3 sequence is CASSGQVGEQYF. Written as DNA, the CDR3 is TGTGCCAGCAGCGGACAGGTTGGCGAGCAGTACTTC.

The CDR3, as DNA: TGTGCCAGCAGCTCAATCACCAGGGGGAAGAAGTACTTC. It is translated as CASSSITRGKKYF. The chain couples TRBV7-2 to TRBJ2-7, with 7 bases matching TRBD1. CDR1 and CDR2 (germline): SGHTA, FQGNSA. The CDR3 sequence is 13 residues long. V lost 4 bases, J lost 11 bases, and 11 bases stayed unmatched.

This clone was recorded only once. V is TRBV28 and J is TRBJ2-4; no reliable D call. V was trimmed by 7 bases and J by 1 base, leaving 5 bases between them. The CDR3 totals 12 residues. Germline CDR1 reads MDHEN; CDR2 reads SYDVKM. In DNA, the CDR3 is TGTGCCAGCAATATTGCCAAAAACATTCAGTACTTC. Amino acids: CASNIAKNIQYF.

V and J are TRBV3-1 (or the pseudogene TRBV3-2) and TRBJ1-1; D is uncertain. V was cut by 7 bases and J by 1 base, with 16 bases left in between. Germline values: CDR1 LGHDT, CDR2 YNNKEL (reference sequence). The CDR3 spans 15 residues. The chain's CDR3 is CASTTGKARNTEAFF. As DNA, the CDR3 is TGTGCCAGCACCACCGGGAAGGCCCGGAACACTGAAGCTTTCTTT.